This paragraph covers one TCR beta chain sequence. Participants were aged roughly 18 to 90 years, lived in roughly 23 US areas, and enrolled virtually. Cohorts were determined from participant-reported clinical history. It was within 2 weeks before study entry that exposed participants met a COVID-19 case. Original analysis: For nucleated cells, counts were estimated from reference gene primer amplification. The method was immunoSEQ multiplex PCR; TCRdb's version includes in-frame clones alone and lacks a portion of them. V, J and clone size are taken as reported in that table, and D and trimming were inferred from the DNA itself. This table holds about 350,000 clones, about 90% found once. The data originate from a study of blood T cell repertoires in COVID-19. V was pared by 4 bases and J by 6 bases, with 9 bases of the junction left unmatched. Germline CDR1 and CDR2: MNHEY and SMNVEV (reference sequence). CDR3 length: 17 amino acids.

This chain joins TRBV27 and TRBJ2-2, with 12 nucleotides matching TRBD2. This receptor was identified in a woman in her 30s who had been exposed to COVID-19. Material: PBMCs or T cells enriched from blood (not recorded which). The CDR3 region is CASSSNPGLAGAGELFF. The CDR3 DNA reads TGTGCCAGCAGTTCCAACCCGGGACTAGCGGGCGCCGGGGAGCTGTTTTTT.